Listed here are 23 T cell receptor beta chains from one sample, sequenced in a study of shared clonotypes between healthy human individuals. Only in-frame clones appear in the TCRdb table, and some are missing; sequencing was by immunoSEQ multiplex PCR. The sample yields 1,500,000 or so clones, 98% to 99% seen once. Source material: naive CD4+ T cells sorted from blood. Indicated subset: CD45RA+ positively selected. The receptors originated from a man younger than 40 in good health.

The chain carries TRBV7-7 and TRBJ2-5, with D possibly being TRBD1 (6 bases). CDR1 SSHAT and CDR2 FNYEAQ come from the germline V gene (reference sequence). With 1 base removed from V and 1 base from J, the gap between germline ends came to 10 bases. This CDR3 region has 15 residues. The CDR3 sequence is CASSLEAGVQETQYF. DNA of the CDR3: TGTGCCAGCAGCTTAGAGGCAGGGGTCCAAGAGACCCAGTACTTC.

The chain combines TRBV18 with TRBJ2-5, with D perhaps TRBD2 (5 bases). The CDR3 has 13 residues. V was trimmed by 2 bases and J by 5 bases, leaving 9 bases between them. Per the germline V gene, CDR1 is KGHSH and CDR2 is LQKENI. DNA for the CDR3: TGTGCCAGCTCACCAGCTAGCTCGGAGACCCAGTACTTC. It encodes CASSPASSETQYF. The full variable domain, rest sourced from reference TRBV18 and TRBJ2-5, is NAGVMQNPRHLVRRRGQEARLRCSPMKGHSHVYWYRQLPEEGLKFMVYLQKENIIDESGMPKERFSAEFPKEGPSILRIQQVVRGDSAAYFCASSPASSETQYFGPGTRLLVL.

With regard to this clone: This same CDR3 is encoded by further DNA sequences in the sample. This rearrangement joins TRBV9 to TRBJ2-1; D is ambiguous. CDR1 is SGDLS, CDR2 YYNGEE, per germline. V shed 0 bases and J shed 5 bases, with 6 bases lying between them. CDR3 length equals 13 residues. The CDR3 spells CASSVGSNNEQFF. DNA for the CDR3: TGTGCCAGCAGCGTAGGGTCCAACAATGAGCAGTTCTTC.

This clone was seen a single time. This sample includes further DNA sequences coding for the same CDR3. This chain joins TRBV30 and TRBJ1-2, with 8 bases aligning to TRBD1. Germline assignment: CDR1 GTSNPN and CDR2 SVGIG (reference sequence). This CDR3 region has 11 residues. V lost 5 bases to trimming and J lost 8 bases; unmatched junction nucleotides: 4. The CDR3 bases are TGTGCCTGGGGGACAGGCGTAGGCTACACCTTC. Protein sequence: CAWGTGVGYTF.

The J gene is TRBJ2-3, the V gene TRBV28; the D call may be TRBD1 or TRBD2 (6 bases each). The length of the CDR3 is 16 residues. V was pared by 4 bases and J by 4 bases, with 18 bases between. The germline gives CDR1 MDHEN, CDR2 SYDVKM. The CDR3 DNA is TGTGCCAGCAGTTCCATCGGGGCAGGGGAGGCAGATACGCAGTATTTT. Its translation: CASSSIGAGEADTQYF.

The chain recombines TRBV28 with TRBJ2-3, with TRBD1 as a possible D gene (6 bases). CDR3 length: 14 residues. Germline CDR1 and CDR2: MDHEN and SYDVKM. V was cut by 5 bases and J by 2 bases, with 11 bases left in between. The CDR3 DNA sequence: TGTGCCAGCAGTGACAGGTTCTCCACAGATACGCAGTATTTT. Its translation: CASSDRFSTDTQYF.

The chain uses TRBV5-4 and TRBJ1-4; TRBD1 is a possible D gene (6 bases). Germline V lookup: CDR1 SGHNT, CDR2 YYREEE (reference sequence). The germline V and J ends were trimmed by 4 bases and 1 base, with 14 bases remaining between them. This CDR3 spans 16 amino acids. CDR3 nucleotide sequence: TGTGCCAGCAGCGGGTCCAGGGGCCGAACTAATGAAAAACTGTTTTTT. Translated: CASSGSRGRTNEKLFF.

The gene calls are TRBV11-3 and TRBJ2-7; tentatively, D is TRBD1 or TRBD2 (5 bases each). CDR1 is SGHNT and CDR2 is YENEEA in the germline V gene. Between the trimmed V and J ends, which lost 5 bases and 0 bases, there was a span of 14 bases. The length of the CDR3 is 15 residues. The CDR3 is CASSPTGTTSYEQYF. CDR3 coding DNA: TGTGCCAGCAGCCCAACCGGGACCACCTCCTACGAGCAGTACTTC. Drawing the rest from reference TRBV11-3 and TRBJ2-7, the complete variable domain is EAGVVQSPRYKIIEKKQPVAFWCNPISGHNTLYWYLQNLGQGPELLIRYENEEAVDDSQLPKDRFSAERLKGVDSTLKIQPAELGDSAVYLCASSPTGTTSYEQYFGPGTRLTVT.

V and J are TRBV5-1 and TRBJ2-1, with D unclear. The CDR3 extends over 15 amino acids. V lost 4 bases, J lost 7 bases, and 18 bases lay in between. The germline CDR1 and CDR2 sequences are SGHRS and YFSETQ. CDR3 coding DNA: TGCGCCAGCAGCCCTTCCGAAGGGCGTGGGAATGAGCAGTTCTTC. Its translation is CASSPSEGRGNEQFF. Based on the CDR3 plus reference TRBV5-1 and TRBJ2-1, the full variable domain is KAGVTQTPRYLIKTRGQQVTLSCSPISGHRSVSWYQQTPGQGLQFLFEYFSETQRNKGNFPGRFSGRQFSNSRSEMNVSTLELGDSALYLCASSPSEGRGNEQFFGPGTRLTVL.

This chain links TRBV28 with TRBJ1-2; D is perhaps TRBD1 (5 bases). This CDR3 is 14 amino acids long. Trimming pared 5 bases from V and 5 bases from J, leaving 15 bases between. In germline, CDR1 is MDHEN, CDR2 SYDVKM. The chain's CDR3 is CASSRDGTEYGYTF. For the CDR3, the DNA is TGTGCCAGCAGTCGGGACGGGACGGAGTATGGCTACACCTTC.

J is TRBJ2-4 and V is TRBV5-1; 10 bases match TRBD2. Germline assignment: CDR1 SGHRS and CDR2 YFSETQ. The CDR3 spans 18 residues. J lost 1 base, V lost 2 bases, and 9 bases had no gene match. The DNA for the CDR3 is TGCGCCAGCAGCTTCCTTCTAGCGGGAGCACCCGCCAAAAACATTCAGTACTTC. It yields the protein CASSFLLAGAPAKNIQYF.

About this clone: The junction and the germline gene differ at one end; a read error may be behind it. The V gene is TRBV7-9, the J gene TRBJ2-7, with TRBD1 matching over 8 bases. CDR1 and CDR2 (germline): SEHNR, FQNEAQ (reference sequence). This CDR3 is built from 14 residues. This CDR3 is CASRLDRGSYEQYF. CDR3 coding DNA: TGTGCCAGCAGATTAGACAGGGGTTCCTACGAGCAGTACTTC.

Here the CDR3 DNA reads TGTGCCAGCAGGTCCAATAATCAGCCCCAGCATTTT. Translating it yields CASRSNNQPQHF. The chain has TRBV28 and TRBJ1-5; D unresolved. Trimming cost V 6 bases and J 4 bases, with 7 bases left between them. Germline V CDR1 and CDR2: MDHEN, SYDVKM. CDR3 size: 12 residues.

V is TRBV13 and J is TRBJ2-3; 10 bases line up with TRBD2. V shed 0 bases, J shed 2 bases, and the junction held 8 bases outside the gene matches. There are 18 residues in the CDR3. Germline CDR1 and CDR2: PRHDT and FYEKMQ (reference sequence). The CDR3: CASSLGARTSGYTDTQYF. The CDR3 DNA reads as TGTGCCAGCAGCTTAGGAGCCCGGACTAGCGGATACACAGATACGCAGTATTTT.

As for this clone: Additional DNA sequences in this sample encode the identical CDR3. The rearrangement joins TRBV5-1 to TRBJ1-1; possible D gene TRBD1, 5 bases. Trimming left V 4 bases short and J 2 bases short, with 9 bases between. The CDR3 covers 13 residues. Germline-derived CDR1 and CDR2 are SGHRS and YFSETQ. This CDR3 reads CASSLDTNTEAFF. The DNA for the CDR3 is TGCGCCAGCAGCCTGGACACTAACACTGAAGCTTTCTTT.

The V call is TRBV9, the J call TRBJ2-6; D remains ambiguous. CDR3 length: 17 amino acids. Germline V gives CDR1 SGDLS, CDR2 YYNGEE. Trimming took off 2 bases at V and 2 bases at J, with 14 bases between the two ends. The CDR3 protein is CASSVVPMVAGANVLTF. The CDR3 nucleotides read TGTGCCAGCAGCGTCGTTCCAATGGTCGCTGGGGCCAACGTCCTGACTTTC.

This clone has a single count. The CDR3 spells CASTAIAGGPFGGQFF. The CDR3 DNA sequence: TGTGCCAGCACTGCCATAGCGGGAGGGCCGTTCGGGGGGCAGTTCTTC. The V and J genes are TRBV6-4 and TRBJ2-1, with 11 bases identical to TRBD2. The CDR3 covers 16 residues. The germline gives CDR1 MRHNA, CDR2 SNTAGT. Trimming at V came to 7 bases and at J to 12 bases, leaving 17 bases not matched to a gene.

The chain combines TRBV19 with TRBJ1-5; D perhaps matches TRBD1 (6 bases). Germline V gives CDR1 LNHDA, CDR2 SQIVND (reference sequence). V lost 8 bases and J 2 bases, leaving 16 bases between the germline ends. This CDR3 is built from 15 residues. For the CDR3, the DNA is TGTGCCAGTGAAGTCCTCAGGGGCGGCAATCAGCCCCAGCATTTT. This translates into CASEVLRGGNQPQHF.

The chain combines TRBV9 with TRBJ1-5, with TRBD1 as a possible D gene (5 bases). The CDR3 loop spans 14 amino acids. V shed 4 bases and J shed 4 bases, with 12 bases lying between them. Germline CDR1 SGDLS, CDR2 YYNGEE. This chain's CDR3 is CASSPWDGNQPQHF. The CDR3 nucleotides are TGTGCCAGCAGCCCGTGGGACGGTAATCAGCCCCAGCATTTT.

The V gene is TRBV2, the J gene TRBJ2-7; TRBD1 aligns across 8 bases. From germline, CDR1 is SNHLY and CDR2 FYNNEI. The CDR3 runs 14 residues. Germline trimming cut 9 bases from V and 1 base from J; bases unmatched to any gene: 8. The CDR3 sequence: CARGGQATSYEQYF. Written as DNA, the CDR3 is TGTGCCAGAGGGGGACAGGCGACTTCCTACGAGCAGTACTTC.

With regard to this clone: A read error may account for a junction end that differs from germline. The V gene is TRBV15, the J gene TRBJ2-7; 7 bases map to TRBD2. The CDR3 consists of 14 residues. CDR1 and CDR2 (germline): LNHNV, YYDKDF (reference sequence). The CDR3 region has the DNA TGTGCCACCAGCAGGGCGGTTTGGCGGGAGAACGGTCTCTTC. Its protein product is CATSRAVWRENGLF.

CDR3 residues: CASSAGDRGRREQYF. The DNA of the CDR3 is TGTGCCAGCAGCGCCGGAGACAGGGGTAGAAGGGAGCAGTACTTC. The V and J genes are TRBV13 and TRBJ2-7; TRBD1 matches at 8 bases. V dropped 5 bases and J dropped 7; count of bases not matched to a gene: 13. Germline assignment: CDR1 PRHDT and CDR2 FYEKMQ (reference sequence). The CDR3 is made up of 15 amino acids.

This chain joins TRBV5-4 and TRBJ2-1; D is possibly TRBD1 (6 bases). Germline lookup yields CDR1 SGHNT and CDR2 YYREEE (reference sequence). This CDR3 has 15 residues. The ends were cut back, 3 bases at V and 4 bases at J, with 14 bases in the middle. The CDR3 DNA reads as TGTGCCAGCAGCTCCAGGACAGAGAAATACAATGAGCAGTTCTTC. Its protein product is CASSSRTEKYNEQFF.